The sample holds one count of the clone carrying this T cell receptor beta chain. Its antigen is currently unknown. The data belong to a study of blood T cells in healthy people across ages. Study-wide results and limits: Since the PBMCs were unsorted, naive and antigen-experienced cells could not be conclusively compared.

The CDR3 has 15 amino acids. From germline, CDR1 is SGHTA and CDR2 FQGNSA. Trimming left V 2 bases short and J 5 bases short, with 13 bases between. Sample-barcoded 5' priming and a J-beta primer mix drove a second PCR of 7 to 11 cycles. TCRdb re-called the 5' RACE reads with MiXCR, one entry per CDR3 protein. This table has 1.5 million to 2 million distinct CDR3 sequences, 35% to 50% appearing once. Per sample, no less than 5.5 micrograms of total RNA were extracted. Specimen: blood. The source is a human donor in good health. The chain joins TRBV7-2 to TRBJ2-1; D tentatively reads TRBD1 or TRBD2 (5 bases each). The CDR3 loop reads CASSLRPPGHNEQFF. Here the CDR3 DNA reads TGTGCCAGCAGCTTAAGGCCACCGGGACACAATGAGCAGTTCTTC.